A selection of T cell receptor beta chains follows, all from one sample in a study of CD8+ T cells in alopecia areata. Data came from immunoSEQ multiplex PCR; TCRdb stores just in-frame clones and leaves some out. Of 35,000 to 45,000 clones in the sample, roughly 89% were seen once. Sequencing used CD8+ T cells sorted from blood, obtained at week 24, from a patient treated with tofacitinib. All receptors derive from a human donor with alopecia areata. The CDR3 runs from the conserved cysteine through the conserved F or W. The D gene is left open where the match is weak. Not every row has a clone size; where given, it reads once, few, many or a size class.

d_gene | j_gene | v_gene | len | abundance | CDR3aa | CDR3nt
. | TRBJ2-7 | TRBV5-6 | 13 | . | CASSFWNGNEQYF | TGTGCCAGCAGCTTTTGGAACGGAAACGAGCAGTACTTC
TRBD1 | TRBJ2-7 | TRBV7-2 | 16 | . | CASSPSPGQGFDEQYF | TGTGCCAGCAGCCCCAGCCCCGGACAGGGATTCGACGAGCAGTACTTC
TRBD1 | TRBJ2-7 | TRBV28 | 16 | . | CASSPAGTGGSYEQYF | TGTGCCAGCAGTCCAGCCGGGACAGGCGGCTCCTACGAGCAGTACTTC
TRBD1 | TRBJ2-5 | TRBV10-3 | 13 | once | CAIMDREQETQYF | TGTGCCATCATGGACAGGGAACAGGAGACCCAGTACTTC
. | TRBJ2-7 | TRBV7-9 | 12 | . | CASSSIPYEQYF | TGTGCCAGCAGCTCCATTCCCTACGAGCAGTACTTC
. | TRBJ1-5 | TRBV29-1 | 15 | . | CSSHPQGTLWQPQHF | TGCAGCTCCCACCCTCAGGGGACCTTATGGCAGCCCCAGCATTTT
. | TRBJ2-7 | TRBV10-3 | 13 | once | CAISESGRSEQYF | TGTGCCATCAGTGAGTCGGGTCGTAGCGAGCAGTACTTC
. | TRBJ2-7 | TRBV27 | 13 | . | CASTMRGAYEQYF | TGTGCCAGCACAATGAGGGGAGCCTACGAGCAGTACTTC
. | TRBJ1-2 | TRBV30 | 10 | . | CAFQGSWDTF | TGTGCCTTCCAGGGCTCGTGGGACACCTTC
. | TRBJ2-3 | TRBV6-5 | 15 | few | CASSHQHGITDTQYF | TGTGCCAGCAGTCACCAACATGGGATCACAGATACGCAGTATTTT
TRBD1 | TRBJ2-2 | TRBV29-1 | 13 | . | CSVEDRTSGELFF | TGCAGCGTTGAGGACAGGACTTCAGGGGAGCTGTTTTTT
. | TRBJ2-7 | TRBV30 | 11 | . | CALDTAYEQYF | TGTGCCTTAGATACTGCCTACGAGCAGTACTTC
. | TRBJ2-1 | TRBV19 | 15 | . | CASSIDPLARDEQFF | TGTGCCAGTAGTATAGATCCCCTAGCGAGGGATGAGCAGTTCTTC
TRBD1 | TRBJ2-7 | TRBV6-5 | 15 | . | CASSYLGTGEGEQYF | TGTGCCAGCAGCTATCTTGGGACAGGGGAGGGGGAGCAGTACTTC
. | TRBJ2-5 | TRBV11-1 | 17 | . | CASSPFTLAPIQETQYF | TGTGCCAGCAGCCCCTTCACCCTAGCGCCAATACAAGAGACCCAGTACTTC
TRBD2 | TRBJ2-1 | TRBV7-3 | 15 | . | CASSLLAGDHNEQFF | TGTGCCAGCAGCTTACTAGCGGGGGACCACAATGAGCAGTTCTTC
. | TRBJ2-7 | TRBV2 | 13 | . | CASSDGNTYEQYF | TGTGCCAGCAGTGACGGGAATACCTACGAGCAGTACTTC
. | TRBJ2-1 | TRBV25-1 | 12 | once | CASSELRNEQFF | TGTGCCAGCAGTGAATTGAGGAATGAGCAGTTCTTC
. | TRBJ2-3 | TRBV6-6 | 14 | . | CASSYGGQTDTQYF | TGTGCCAGCAGTTACGGTGGTCAGACAGATACGCAGTATTTT
TRBD2 | TRBJ2-1 | TRBV28 | 15 | once | CASSFRLAGDNEQFF | TGTGCCAGCAGTTTTCGCCTAGCGGGGGACAATGAGCAGTTCTTC
TRBD1 | TRBJ2-1 | TRBV6-1 | 15 | . | CASSWGQGRYNEQFF | TGTGCCAGCAGTTGGGGACAGGGCCGTTACAATGAGCAGTTCTTC
. | TRBJ2-3 | TRBV19 | 14 | once | CASSIFGSTDTQYF | TGTGCCAGTAGTATATTCGGTAGCACAGATACGCAGTATTTT
. | TRBJ2-3 | TRBV7-9 | 16 | few | CASSLGQEIYTDTQYF | TGTGCCAGCAGCTTAGGACAGGAGATATACACAGATACGCAGTATTTT
TRBD1 | TRBJ1-2 | TRBV6-6 | 14 | . | CASSPLYDRDGYTF | TGTGCCAGCAGTCCCCTCTACGACAGGGATGGCTACACCTTC
. | TRBJ2-5 | TRBV28 | 16 | . | CASSFGEQLLQETQYF | TGTGCCAGCAGTTTCGGGGAGCAACTACTACAAGAGACCCAGTACTTC
TRBD1 | TRBJ1-5 | TRBV7-9 | 14 | . | CASGQGEGNQPQHF | TGTGCCAGCGGACAGGGGGAAGGCAATCAGCCCCAGCATTTT
. | TRBJ2-1 | TRBV10-3 | 12 | . | CAISESGEGSIF | TGTGCCATCAGTGAGTCGGGAGAGGGATCGATCTTC
. | TRBJ2-4 | TRBV27 | 15 | . | CASSSLKDGKNIQYF | TGTGCCAGCAGTTCTTTGAAGGACGGGAAAAACATTCAGTACTTC
TRBD1 | TRBJ2-3 | TRBV29-1 | 14 | . | CSVRGQGYTDTQYF | TGCAGCGTTAGGGGACAGGGGTACACAGATACGCAGTATTTT
TRBD2 | TRBJ2-3 | TRBV30 | 16 | . | CAWGTSGGLSTDTQYF | TGTGCCTGGGGGACTAGCGGGGGGCTGAGCACAGATACGCAGTATTTT
TRBD2 | TRBJ2-1 | TRBV13 | 15 | . | CASSLTSGGANEQFF | TGTGCCAGCAGCTTAACTAGCGGGGGGGCCAATGAGCAGTTCTTC
TRBD1 | TRBJ2-7 | TRBV29-1 | 12 | . | CSVGTVSYEQYF | TGCAGCGTGGGGACAGTCTCCTACGAGCAGTACTTC
TRBD1 | TRBJ2-2 | TRBV6-1 | 19 | . | CASSEDGVIQGGDTGELFF | TGTGCCAGCAGTGAAGACGGGGTAATACAGGGGGGTGACACCGGGGAGCTGTTTTTT
TRBD2 | TRBJ2-7 | TRBV28 | 17 | . | CASRKGLAGGVTYEQYF | TGTGCCAGCAGAAAAGGACTAGCGGGGGGGGTCACCTACGAGCAGTACTTC
. | TRBJ2-1 | TRBV5-4 | 15 | . | CASQPTWGSYNEQFF | TGTGCCAGCCAACCTACGTGGGGCTCCTACAATGAGCAGTTCTTC
. | TRBJ2-5 | TRBV29-1 | 13 | . | CSVAIPDRETQYF | TGCAGCGTAGCCATCCCAGACCGAGAGACCCAGTACTTC
. | TRBJ1-5 | TRBV7-9 | 15 | once | CASSPTGSSNQPQHF | TGTGCCAGCAGCCCTACAGGGAGTAGCAATCAGCCCCAGCATTTT
TRBD1 | TRBJ2-2 | TRBV6-5 | 15 | . | CASSYGTGTYGELFF | TGTGCCAGCAGTTATGGGACAGGGACTTACGGGGAGCTGTTTTTT
. | TRBJ1-1 | TRBV29-1 | 12 | . | CSVVKGNTEAFF | TGCAGCGTTGTGAAGGGGAACACTGAAGCTTTCTTT
. | TRBJ1-1 | TRBV5-1 | 16 | . | CASSLGWGEVDTEAFF | TGCGCCAGCAGCTTGGGGTGGGGAGAGGTTGACACTGAAGCTTTCTTT
TRBD2 | TRBJ2-1 | TRBV30 | 14 | . | CAWRYGGGADEQFF | TGTGCCTGGAGATATGGCGGGGGGGCGGATGAGCAGTTCTTC
. | TRBJ2-1 | TRBV7-9 | 13 | . | CASRLGNGNEQFF | TGTGCCAGCAGGTTGGGTAATGGAAATGAGCAGTTCTTC
TRBD1 | TRBJ2-2 | TRBV4-3 | 17 | . | CASSQWTGRQDTGELFF | TGCGCCAGCAGCCAGTGGACAGGGCGTCAGGACACCGGGGAGCTGTTTTTT
. | TRBJ2-5 | TRBV28 | 14 | . | CASSLSPDQETQYF | TGTGCCAGCAGTTTAAGTCCGGACCAAGAGACCCAGTACTTC
TRBD1 | TRBJ2-7 | TRBV7-9 | 14 | . | CASRAGTGFYEQYF | TGTGCCAGCAGGGCCGGGACAGGCTTCTACGAGCAGTACTTC
. | TRBJ1-1 | TRBV30 | 11 | . | CALSVGTEAFF | TGTGCCTTGTCGGTGGGCACTGAAGCTTTCTTT